What follows are 28 T cell receptor beta chains derived from one specimen sequenced in a study of T cell changes during pregnancy in multiple sclerosis. Sequencing was performed with immunoSEQ multiplex PCR; in TCRdb, only in-frame clones are kept and a portion is missing. The sample carries approximately 53,000 clones, around 90% recorded once. This material consisted of CD4+ T cells from peripheral blood mononuclear cells, taken before pregnancy. The receptor set was obtained from a female donor with multiple sclerosis, enrolled in a pregnancy study.

V usage is TRBV6-4 and J usage is TRBJ2-3, with 8 bases matching TRBD2. Germline values: CDR1 MRHNA, CDR2 SNTAGT. The CDR3 extends over 14 amino acids. The J segment lost 0 bases and the V segment lost 9 bases, leaving 5 bases of the junction unmatched. CDR3 sequence (DNA): TGTGCCAGTTCGACTAGCGCTAGCACAGATACGCAGTATTTT. As protein: CASSTSASTDTQYF.

The V call is TRBV19, the J call TRBJ2-7; 11 nucleotides line up with TRBD2. V was clipped by 6 bases and J by 1 base; unmatched bases: 5. The CDR3 is 15 residues long. In germline, CDR1 is LNHDA, CDR2 SQIVND (reference sequence). CDR3: CASRFLAGGSYEQYF. Written as DNA, the CDR3 is TGTGCCAGTAGATTCCTAGCGGGAGGTTCCTACGAGCAGTACTTC.

This clone was recorded once. V gene TRBV29-1 combines with J gene TRBJ2-7; 7 bases are shared with TRBD1. Trimming removed 5 bases from V and 6 bases from J; junction bases left unmatched: 7. The CDR3 totals 12 residues. Germline lookup yields CDR1 SQVTM and CDR2 ANQGSEA. This chain's CDR3 is CSVLTGLSEQYF. The DNA for the CDR3 is TGCAGCGTTTTGACAGGGCTAAGCGAGCAGTACTTC.

CDR3 nucleotide sequence: TGTGCCAGCAGTTACAGGACTAGCGGGAGGCAAAAGACCCAGTACTTC. As protein: CASSYRTSGRQKTQYF. The V call is TRBV6-5, the J call TRBJ2-5, with 14 nucleotides matching TRBD2. Germline trimming cut 2 bases from V and 6 bases from J; bases unmatched to any gene: 5. Germline V lookup: CDR1 MNHEY, CDR2 SVGAGI. The CDR3 is 16 residues long.

The genes are TRBV19 and TRBJ1-2, with TRBD1 matching over 7 bases. Germline V lookup: CDR1 LNHDA, CDR2 SQIVND (reference sequence). This CDR3 is 13 amino acids long. The V segment lost 4 bases and the J segment 8 bases; nucleotides outside the gene matches: 7. The CDR3 coding sequence is TGTGCCAGTAGTACTCCGACAGGGAACGGCTACACCTTC. Amino acids: CASSTPTGNGYTF.

The CDR3 nucleotides read TGTGCCAGCAGTTTCGGCAGGGGGGACACTGAAGCTTTCTTT. Its protein product is CASSFGRGDTEAFF. The V gene is TRBV27, the J gene TRBJ1-1; TRBD1 matches at 7 bases. The CDR3 covers 14 residues. V trimming: 3 bases; J trimming: 3 bases; junction bases outside the gene matches: 4. Germline loops: CDR1 MNHEY, CDR2 SMNVEV (reference sequence).

The chain employs TRBV29-1 and TRBJ2-3; 7 nucleotides align to TRBD2. V lost 2 bases to trimming and J lost 3 bases; unmatched junction nucleotides: 8. This CDR3 spans 15 amino acids. The germline V gene has CDR1 SQVTM and CDR2 ANQGSEA. The CDR3 coding sequence is TGCAGCGTTGAATCCGTTGGCGGGAGTACAGATACGCAGTATTTT. Residues: CSVESVGGSTDTQYF.

The V and J genes are TRBV25-1 and TRBJ2-3; TRBD2 matches at 8 bases. From germline, CDR1 is MGHDK and CDR2 SYGVNS. The V segment lost 2 bases and the J segment 0 bases; nucleotides outside the gene matches: 4. This CDR3 contains 16 residues. The CDR3 coding sequence is TGTGCCAGCAGTGAAAGGGCTAGCGGGAGCACAGATACGCAGTATTTT. The encoded protein is CASSERASGSTDTQYF.

This rearrangement joins TRBV29-1 to TRBJ2-1; 8 bases line up with TRBD1. J gave up 7 bases and V 8 bases, and 16 bases lay outside the gene matches. The CDR3 is 15 residues long. Germline CDR1 and CDR2: SQVTM and ANQGSEA. In DNA form, the CDR3 reads TGCAGCCTTCGAGGGGGGCAGGGGGCTCTTAATGAGCAGTTCTTC. Translation gives CSLRGGQGALNEQFF.

This sequence joins TRBV4-3 and TRBJ1-2, with 7 bases that match TRBD1. There are 15 residues in the CDR3. V was pared by 4 bases and J by 8 bases, with 13 bases of the junction left unmatched. Germline V gives CDR1 LGHNA, CDR2 YSLEER. The CDR3: CASSRSDGGGGGYTF. CDR3 DNA: TGCGCCAGCAGCCGATCAGATGGAGGGGGCGGAGGCTACACCTTC.

The chain couples TRBV5-4 to TRBJ1-2, with D possibly being TRBD1 (5 bases). Trimming took 4 bases from V and 2 from J, leaving 12 bases between them. Germline V gene data show CDR1 as SGHNT and CDR2 as YYREEE (reference sequence). CDR3 length: 14 residues. The DNA for the CDR3 is TGTGCCAGCAGCGCACCCTCAGGGAACTATGGCTACACCTTC. Amino acids: CASSAPSGNYGYTF.

The chain employs TRBV4-1 and TRBJ1-3; D may be TRBD1 (6 bases). Germline-derived CDR1 and CDR2 are MGHRA and YSYEKL. This CDR3 comprises 16 residues. The germline V and J ends were trimmed by 1 base and 4 bases, with 14 bases remaining between them. CDR3 coding DNA: TGCGCCAGCAGCCAAGGGTTCCAGGGGACCGGAAACACCATATATTTT. It yields the protein CASSQGFQGTGNTIYF.

This chain joins TRBV30 and TRBJ1-6; 7 positions agree with TRBD1. This CDR3 has 13 amino acids. Per the germline V gene, CDR1 is GTSNPN and CDR2 is SVGIG (reference sequence). V shed 4 bases and J 7 bases; nucleotides not matched to a gene: 4. The CDR3 region has the DNA TGTGCCTGGAACCCGGGACAGAATTCACCCCTCCACTTT. Translating it yields CAWNPGQNSPLHF. Supplemented by reference TRBV30 and TRBJ1-6, the full variable domain reads SQTIHQWPATLVQPVGSPLSLECTVEGTSNPNLYWYRQAAGRGLQLLFYSVGIGQISSEVPQNLSASRPQDRQFILSSKKLLLSDSGFYLCAWNPGQNSPLHFGNGTRLTVT.

J is TRBJ2-7 and V is TRBV28, with 7 bases that match TRBD1. V dropped 6 bases and J dropped 4; count of bases not matched to a gene: 3. The CDR3 spans 12 residues. From germline, CDR1 is MDHEN and CDR2 SYDVKM. The CDR3 DNA reads as TGTGCCAGCAGGGGGGACAGATACGAGCAGTACTTC. This codes for CASRGDRYEQYF. The variable domain in full, completed from reference TRBV28 and TRBJ2-7, reads DVKVTQSSRYLVKRTGEKVFLECVQDMDHENMFWYRQDPGLGLRLIYFSYDVKMKEKGDIPEGYSVSREKKERFSLILESASTNQTSMYLCASRGDRYEQYFGPGTRLTVT.

The V and J genes are TRBV5-5 and TRBJ2-1, with 12 bases aligning to TRBD2. The V and J ends lost 4 bases and 3 bases, in that order; junction bases with no gene match: 2. This CDR3 contains 15 residues. Germline V gene lookup returns CDR1 SGHKS and CDR2 YYEKEE (reference sequence). CDR3 in amino acids: CASSLGLAGYNEQFF. The CDR3 bases are TGTGCCAGCAGCCTGGGACTAGCGGGCTACAATGAGCAGTTCTTC.

The chain recombines TRBV5-6 with TRBJ1-5, with 7 bases lining up with TRBD1. Trimming cost V 0 bases and J 2 bases; bases outside gene matches: 5. The CDR3 has 16 residues. Germline loops: CDR1 SGHDT, CDR2 YYEEEE. The CDR3 reads CASSLENRGGNQPQHF. DNA of the CDR3: TGTGCCAGCAGCTTGGAGAACAGGGGAGGCAATCAGCCCCAGCATTTT.

The chain carries TRBV7-2 and TRBJ1-2, with D tentatively TRBD1 (5 bases). CDR3 length equals 14 residues. Between the trimmed V and J ends, which lost 3 bases and 6 bases, there was a span of 14 bases. CDR1 and CDR2 (germline): SGHTA, FQGNSA. DNA for the CDR3: TGTGCCAGCAGCTTGGGGTGGGCAGGGAATGGCTACACCTTC. Its translation: CASSLGWAGNGYTF. The full variable domain, its missing parts supplied by reference TRBV7-2 and TRBJ1-2, is GAGVSQSPSNKVTEKGKDVELRCDPISGHTALYWYRQSLGQGLEFLIYFQGNSAPDKSGLPSDRFSAERTGGSVSTLTIQRTQQEDSAVYLCASSLGWAGNGYTFGSGTRLTVV.

The chain couples TRBV5-6 to TRBJ2-7; 7 bases are a match to TRBD2. This CDR3 has 14 amino acids. J gave up 1 base and V 5 bases, and 6 bases lay outside the gene matches. CDR1 is SGHDT and CDR2 is YYEEEE in the germline V gene. In DNA form, the CDR3 reads TGTGCCAGCAGGCGTCTAGCGGATTCCTACGAGCAGTACTTC. Protein product: CASRRLADSYEQYF.

Worth noting for this clone: Germline is not matched at one junction end, which may reflect a read error. This chain links TRBV23-1 with TRBJ2-7, with 8 bases aligning to TRBD1. TRBV23-1 is an open reading frame whose function is uncertain. The CDR3 extends over 12 amino acids. Here the CDR3 DNA reads TGCGCCAGCGGTCAGACAGGGGACGAGCAGTACTTC. Its protein product is CASGQTGDEQYF.

V usage is TRBV4-3 and J usage is TRBJ1-2; D is uncertain. Looked up from germline, CDR1 is LGHNA and CDR2 is YSLEER. The V gene lost 0 bases and the J gene lost 2 bases, with 13 bases spanning the gap. CDR3 length: 16 residues. CDR3 sequence (DNA): TGCGCCAGCAGCCAAGATGGCGGAGGGTACAACTATGGCTACACCTTC. Residues: CASSQDGGGYNYGYTF.

This clone was seen a few times. The V and J genes are TRBV27 and TRBJ2-5; 9 bases line up with TRBD2. Germline CDR1 MNHEY, CDR2 SMNVEV (reference sequence). The V gene end was trimmed by 2 bases and the J gene end by 7 bases; junction bases not matched to a gene: 8. CDR3 size: 15 residues. CDR3 sequence (DNA): TGTGCCAGCAGTTTAAAGGCGGGAGGGTCGGGGACCCAGTACTTC. Protein sequence: CASSLKAGGSGTQYF.

This clone was observed a handful of times. This chain links TRBV6-6 with TRBJ1-2, with 7 bases fitting TRBD1. The CDR3 runs 13 residues. Germline V gene lookup returns CDR1 MNHNY and CDR2 SVGAGI (reference sequence). V shed 7 bases, J shed 2 bases, and the junction held 4 bases outside the gene matches. The CDR3 spells CASTPTGNYGYTF. CDR3 DNA sequence: TGTGCCAGCACCCCGACAGGGAACTATGGCTACACCTTC.

This chain connects TRBV5-1 to TRBJ2-6, with D possibly matching TRBD1 (7 bases). The CDR3 totals 17 residues. Germline lookup yields CDR1 SGHRS and CDR2 YFSETQ. V was pared by 0 bases and J by 0 bases, with 10 bases between. The chain's CDR3 is CASSLGQGGSGANVLTF. For the CDR3, the DNA is TGCGCCAGCAGCTTGGGACAGGGAGGCTCTGGGGCCAACGTCCTGACTTTC.

The chain recombines TRBV10-1 with TRBJ1-1; D unclear. The CDR3 is 13 residues long. Germline CDR1 reads WNHNN; CDR2 reads SYGVQD (reference sequence). Trimming took off 2 bases at V and 6 bases at J, with 10 bases between the two ends. CDR3 sequence (DNA): TGCGCCAGCAGTGAGGTGGGGAGCCCTGAAGCTTTCTTT. It yields the protein CASSEVGSPEAFF.

The V gene is TRBV2, the J gene TRBJ2-1; 9 bases map to TRBD1. Per germline, CDR1 SNHLY and CDR2 FYNNEI. The V segment lost 6 bases and the J segment 7 bases; nucleotides outside the gene matches: 10. The CDR3 consists of 15 residues. The CDR3 DNA follows: TGTGCCAGCAGGGAGACAGGGGGGGAACTGAATGAGCAGTTCTTC. It translates to CASRETGGELNEQFF.

This rearrangement joins TRBV6-5 to TRBJ2-7; 9 bases are shared with TRBD2. The CDR3 has 15 amino acids. The V segment lost 0 bases and the J segment 4 bases; nucleotides outside the gene matches: 4. Looked up from germline, CDR1 is MNHEY and CDR2 is SVGAGI. Here the CDR3 DNA reads TGTGCCAGCAGTTACTCGACTAGCGGACCGTACGAGCAGTACTTC. Translating it yields CASSYSTSGPYEQYF.

As DNA, the CDR3 is TGTGCCAGCAGTTTAATGGGACAGGGGGCATCAGAGACCCAGTACTTC. Amino acids: CASSLMGQGASETQYF. V usage is TRBV6-5 and J usage is TRBJ2-5; 12 positions match TRBD1. Germline V gene lookup returns CDR1 MNHEY and CDR2 SVGAGI. This CDR3 has 16 amino acids. With 4 bases clipped from V and 4 bases from J, the junction kept 7 bases outside the gene matches.

The CDR3 bases are TGTGCCTGGAGTGTACGGGGAGGAACCATAAACACCATATATTTT. Protein product: CAWSVRGGTINTIYF. The chain carries TRBV30 and TRBJ1-3; D gene uncertain. Germline values: CDR1 GTSNPN, CDR2 SVGIG (reference sequence). This CDR3 comprises 15 residues. V lost 0 bases and J 6 bases, leaving 15 bases between the germline ends.